This T cell receptor beta chain is drawn from a study of OX40 agonist ivuxolimab in advanced cancers. Overall study context: Ivuxolimab is a fully human IgG2 antibody that activates OX40 (CD134). In this trial design, patients received ivuxolimab intravenously at 0.01 to 10 mg/kg every 2 weeks. Partial responses were seen in three patients, one with hepatocellular carcinoma and two with cutaneous melanoma.

Exclusion of a patient followed from autoimmune disease history or systemic immunosuppression. Unmatched junction bases numbered 9, after V lost 0 bases and J lost 10 bases. Germline V gives CDR1 MGHRA, CDR2 YSYEKL. The CDR3 sequence is 16 residues long. Profiled with immunoSEQ multiplex PCR; TCRdb holds only in-frame clones, not every one. This sample yields around 65,000 clones, of which about 88% are seen a single time; roughly 18% belongs to the top ten. The V and J genes are TRBV4-1 and TRBJ2-1; TRBD2 matches at 10 bases. The clonotype was recovered from an adult with an advanced solid tumor such as melanoma, head and neck, liver or kidney cancer. The specimen comprised CD4+ or CD8+ T cells sorted from blood, sampled in a trial of the OX40 agonist ivuxolimab. As DNA, the CDR3 is TGCGCCAGCAGCCAAGATCCGGCTAGCGGGAGCTCGGAGCAGTTCTTC. Translating it yields CASSQDPASGSSEQFF.